This T cell receptor beta chain was observed in a study of molecular identifiers for immune sequencing clone quantification. With respect to this clonotype: Its matching antigen is unknown. Just one base apart from a much larger clone, this may be a read error.

V lost 4 bases and J 0 bases, leaving 13 bases between the germline ends. The length of the CDR3 is 16 residues. Germline assignment: CDR1 SGHAT and CDR2 FQNNGV. It was with previously described methods and listed TCR primers that bulk TCR libraries were made. MiXCR, run by TCRdb on the PCR reads, gives a single entry per CDR3 protein. The table has over 600,000 distinct CDR3 sequences, about 20% seen once. Notes on the study in general: The study reportedly detected spiked Jurkat TCR RNA from one cell among about 970,000 naive cells.

The origin of this receptor is a human donor in good health. Some libraries in this study had Jurkat cell RNA spiked in. The chain uses TRBV11-2 and TRBJ1-3; the D gene is possibly TRBD1 (5 bases). Sequenced input: naive CD8+ T cells from blood, with Jurkat cell RNA spiked in. The subset was: FACS-sorted CD8+CD4-CCR7+CD45RA+ naive T cells. This CDR3 is CASSSSKGSSGNTIYF. CDR3 DNA: TGTGCCAGCAGCTCGAGCAAGGGGAGCTCTGGAAACACCATATATTTT.